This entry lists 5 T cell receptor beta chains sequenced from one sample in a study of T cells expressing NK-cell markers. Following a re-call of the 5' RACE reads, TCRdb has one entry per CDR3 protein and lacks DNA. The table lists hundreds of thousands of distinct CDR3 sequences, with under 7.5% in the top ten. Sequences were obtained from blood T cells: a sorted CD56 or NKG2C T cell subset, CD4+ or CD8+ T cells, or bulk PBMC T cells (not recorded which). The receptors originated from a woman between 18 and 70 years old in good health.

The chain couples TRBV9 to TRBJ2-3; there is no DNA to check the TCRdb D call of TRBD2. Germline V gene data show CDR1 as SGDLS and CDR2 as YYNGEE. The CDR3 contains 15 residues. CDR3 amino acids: CASSVEAGGTDTQYF.

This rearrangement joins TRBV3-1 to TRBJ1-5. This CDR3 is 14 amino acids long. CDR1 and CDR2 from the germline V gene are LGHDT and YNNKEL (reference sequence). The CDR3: CASSLPGLNQPQHF. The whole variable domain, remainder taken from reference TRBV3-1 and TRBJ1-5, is DTAVSQTPKYLVTQMGNDKSIKCEQNLGHDTMYWYKQDSKKFLKIMFSYNNKELIINETVPNRFSPKSPDKAHLNLHINSLELGDSAVYFCASSLPGLNQPQHFGDGTRLSIL.

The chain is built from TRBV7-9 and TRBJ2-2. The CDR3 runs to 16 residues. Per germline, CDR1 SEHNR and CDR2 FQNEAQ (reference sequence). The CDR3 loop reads CASSSVMLGYTGELFF. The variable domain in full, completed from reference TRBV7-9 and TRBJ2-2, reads DTGVSQNPRHKITKRGQNVTFRCDPISEHNRLYWYRQTLGQGPEFLTYFQNEAQLEKSRLLSDRFSAERPKGSFSTLEIQRTEQGDSAMYLCASSSVMLGYTGELFFGEGSRLTVL.

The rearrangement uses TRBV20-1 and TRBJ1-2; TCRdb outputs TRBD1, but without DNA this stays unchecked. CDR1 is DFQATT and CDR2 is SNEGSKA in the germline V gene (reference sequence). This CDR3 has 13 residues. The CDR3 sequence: CSARDWAGQGYTF.

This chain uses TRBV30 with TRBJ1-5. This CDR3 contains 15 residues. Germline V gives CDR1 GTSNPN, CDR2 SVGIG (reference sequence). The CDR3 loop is CAWRAGLNEGQPQHF.